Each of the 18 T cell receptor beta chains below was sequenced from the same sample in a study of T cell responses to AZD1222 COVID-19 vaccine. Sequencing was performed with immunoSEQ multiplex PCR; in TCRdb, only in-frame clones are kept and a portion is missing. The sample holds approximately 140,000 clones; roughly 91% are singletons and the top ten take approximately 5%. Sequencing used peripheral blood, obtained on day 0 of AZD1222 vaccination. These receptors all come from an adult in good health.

This CDR3 is CASSLGGTYGYTF. CDR3 coding DNA: TGTGCCAGCAGTTTGGGGGGGACCTATGGCTACACCTTC. The rearrangement links TRBV12-3 or TRBV12-4 to TRBJ1-2, with a weak D call TRBD1 (5 bases). The CDR3 runs 13 residues. The V gene lost 3 bases and the J gene lost 4 bases, with 9 bases spanning the gap.

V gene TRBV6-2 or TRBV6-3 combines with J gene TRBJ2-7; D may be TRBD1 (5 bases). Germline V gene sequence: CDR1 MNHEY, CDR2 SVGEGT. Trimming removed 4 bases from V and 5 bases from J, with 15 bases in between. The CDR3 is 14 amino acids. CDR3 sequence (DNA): TGTGCCAGCAGTTGGCCCACAGGACGGGACGAGCAGTACTTC. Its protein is CASSWPTGRDEQYF.

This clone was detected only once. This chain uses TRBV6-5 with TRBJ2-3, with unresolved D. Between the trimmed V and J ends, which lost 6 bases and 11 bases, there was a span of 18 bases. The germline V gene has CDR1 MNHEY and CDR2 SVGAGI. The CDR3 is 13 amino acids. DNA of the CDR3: TGTGCCAGCAGCCTCACCGGCCATCTCATGCAGTATTTT. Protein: CASSLTGHLMQYF.

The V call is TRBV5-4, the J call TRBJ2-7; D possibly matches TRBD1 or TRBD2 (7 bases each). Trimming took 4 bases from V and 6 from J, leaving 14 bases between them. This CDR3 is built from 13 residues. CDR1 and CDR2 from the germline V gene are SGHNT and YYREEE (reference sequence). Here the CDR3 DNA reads TGTGCCAGCAGCCGGGGGGCAGGGGGCGAGCAGTACTTC. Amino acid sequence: CASSRGAGGEQYF.

The CDR3 sequence: CASSLVFTGELFF. The CDR3 DNA reads as TGTGCCAGCAGCTTAGTGTTCACCGGGGAGCTGTTTTTT. The V and J genes are TRBV7-9 and TRBJ2-2; D ambiguous. The CDR3 loop spans 13 amino acids. V was cut by 1 base and J by 4 bases, with 4 bases left in between. The germline V gene encodes CDR1 SEHNR and CDR2 FQNEAQ (reference sequence). The entire variable domain, with the rest obtained from reference TRBV7-9 and TRBJ2-2, is as follows: DTGVSQNPRHKITKRGQNVTFRCDPISEHNRLYWYRQTLGQGPEFLTYFQNEAQLEKSRLLSDRFSAERPKGSFSTLEIQRTEQGDSAMYLCASSLVFTGELFFGEGSRLTVL.

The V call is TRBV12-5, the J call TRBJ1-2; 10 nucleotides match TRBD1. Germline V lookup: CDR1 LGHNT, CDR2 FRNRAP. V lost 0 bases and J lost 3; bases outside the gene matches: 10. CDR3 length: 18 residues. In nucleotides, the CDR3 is TGTGCTAGTGGTTTGGTACTGGGACAGGGGTCTCTTGACTATGGCTACACCTTC. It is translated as CASGLVLGQGSLDYGYTF.

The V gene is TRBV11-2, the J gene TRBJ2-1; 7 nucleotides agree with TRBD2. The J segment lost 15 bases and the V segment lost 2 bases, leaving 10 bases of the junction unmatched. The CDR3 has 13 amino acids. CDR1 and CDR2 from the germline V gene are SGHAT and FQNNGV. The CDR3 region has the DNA TGTGCCAGCAGCTTAAGTACTGGACTAGGTCCGTTCTTC. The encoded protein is CASSLSTGLGPFF.

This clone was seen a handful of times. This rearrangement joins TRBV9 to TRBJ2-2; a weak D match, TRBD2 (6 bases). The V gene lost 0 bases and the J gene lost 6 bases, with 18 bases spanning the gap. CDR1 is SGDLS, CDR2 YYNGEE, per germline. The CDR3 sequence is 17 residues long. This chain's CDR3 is CASSVVPGGMAAGELFF. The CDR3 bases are TGTGCCAGCAGCGTAGTTCCTGGCGGGATGGCGGCCGGGGAGCTGTTTTTT.

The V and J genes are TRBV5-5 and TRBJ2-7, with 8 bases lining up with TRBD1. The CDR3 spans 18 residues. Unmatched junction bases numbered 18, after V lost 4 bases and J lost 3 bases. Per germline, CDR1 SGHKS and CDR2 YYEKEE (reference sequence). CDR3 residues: CASSPPGAGGFPFYEQYF. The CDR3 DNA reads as TGTGCCAGCAGCCCCCCCGGGGCAGGGGGCTTCCCTTTCTACGAGCAGTACTTC.

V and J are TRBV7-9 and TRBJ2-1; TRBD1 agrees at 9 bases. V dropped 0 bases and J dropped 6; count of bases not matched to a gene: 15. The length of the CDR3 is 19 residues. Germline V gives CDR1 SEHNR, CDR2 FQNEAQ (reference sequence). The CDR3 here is CASSLAGTGLDYTGNEQFF. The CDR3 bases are TGTGCCAGCAGCTTAGCGGGGACAGGGCTGGACTATACAGGCAATGAGCAGTTCTTC.

The CDR3: CSVDQQGTYGYTF. The CDR3 nucleotides are TGCAGCGTGGATCAACAGGGGACCTATGGCTACACCTTC. This chain joins TRBV29-1 and TRBJ1-2; 7 nucleotides agree with TRBD1. Germline lookup yields CDR1 SQVTM and CDR2 ANQGSEA. The CDR3 is 13 amino acids. V shed 6 bases and J 4 bases; nucleotides not matched to a gene: 8.

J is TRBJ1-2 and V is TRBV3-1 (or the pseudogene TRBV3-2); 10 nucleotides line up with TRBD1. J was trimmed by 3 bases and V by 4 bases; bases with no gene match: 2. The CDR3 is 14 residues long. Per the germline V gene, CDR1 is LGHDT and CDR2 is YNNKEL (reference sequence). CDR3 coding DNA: TGTGCCAGCAGCCGGGACAGGGGACACTATGGCTACACCTTC. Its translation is CASSRDRGHYGYTF.

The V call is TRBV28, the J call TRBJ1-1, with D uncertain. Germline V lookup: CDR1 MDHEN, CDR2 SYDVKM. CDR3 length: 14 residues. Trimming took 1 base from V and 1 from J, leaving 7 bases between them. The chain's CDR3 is CASSLSEGNTEAFF. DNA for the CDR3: TGTGCCAGCAGTTTATCTGAGGGGAACACTGAAGCTTTCTTT.

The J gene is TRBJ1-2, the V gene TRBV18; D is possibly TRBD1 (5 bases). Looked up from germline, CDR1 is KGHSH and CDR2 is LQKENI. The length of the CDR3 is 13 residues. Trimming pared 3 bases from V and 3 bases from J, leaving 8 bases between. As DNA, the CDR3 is TGTGCCAGCTCACCGAGCAGGGACTATGGCTACACCTTC. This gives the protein CASSPSRDYGYTF.

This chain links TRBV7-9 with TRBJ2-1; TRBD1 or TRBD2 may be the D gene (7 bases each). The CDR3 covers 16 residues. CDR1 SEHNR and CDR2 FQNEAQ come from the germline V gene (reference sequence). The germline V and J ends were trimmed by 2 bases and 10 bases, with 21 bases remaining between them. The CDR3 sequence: CASSLRGDSALGEQFF. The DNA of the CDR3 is TGTGCCAGCAGCTTACGGGGGGACAGCGCCTTGGGGGAGCAGTTCTTC.

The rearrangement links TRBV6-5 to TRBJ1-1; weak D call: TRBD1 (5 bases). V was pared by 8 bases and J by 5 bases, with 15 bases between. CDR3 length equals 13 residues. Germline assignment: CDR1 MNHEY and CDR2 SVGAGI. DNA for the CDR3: TGTGCCAGCGACGGGACGGGTCGGACTGAAGCTTTCTTT. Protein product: CASDGTGRTEAFF.

CDR3 residues: CASSLRRGGRYEQYF. CDR3 DNA: TGTGCCAGCAGTTTAAGGAGGGGGGGCAGGTACGAGCAGTACTTC. This rearrangement joins TRBV27 to TRBJ2-7, with a possible D match to TRBD2 (7 bases). The CDR3 runs 15 residues. With 2 bases removed from V and 4 bases from J, the gap between germline ends came to 15 bases. Per germline, CDR1 MNHEY and CDR2 SMNVEV (reference sequence).

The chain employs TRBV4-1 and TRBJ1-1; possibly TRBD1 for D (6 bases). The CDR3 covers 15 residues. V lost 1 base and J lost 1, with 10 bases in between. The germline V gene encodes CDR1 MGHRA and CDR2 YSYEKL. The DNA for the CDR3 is TGCGCCAGCAGCCAAGCAGGGGCAGAGAACACTGAAGCTTTCTTT. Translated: CASSQAGAENTEAFF.